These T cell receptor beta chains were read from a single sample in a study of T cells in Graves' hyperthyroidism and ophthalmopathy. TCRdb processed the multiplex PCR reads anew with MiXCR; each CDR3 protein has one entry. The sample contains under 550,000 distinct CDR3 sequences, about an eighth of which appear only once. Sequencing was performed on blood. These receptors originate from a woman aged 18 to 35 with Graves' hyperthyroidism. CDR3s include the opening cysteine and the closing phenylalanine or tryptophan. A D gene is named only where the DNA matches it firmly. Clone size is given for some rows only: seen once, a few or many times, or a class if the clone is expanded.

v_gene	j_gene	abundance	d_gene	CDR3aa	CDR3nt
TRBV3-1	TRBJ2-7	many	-	CASSQDLSDHEQYF	TGTGCCAGCAGCCAAGATCTCTCGGATCACGAGCAGTACTTC
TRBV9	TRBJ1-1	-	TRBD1	CASSGPMTGTEAFF	TGTGCCAGCAGCGGCCCCATGACAGGGACTGAAGCTTTCTTT
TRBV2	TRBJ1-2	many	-	CASFLTGRYGYTF	TGTGCCAGCTTCCTGACGGGGCGTTATGGCTACACCTTC
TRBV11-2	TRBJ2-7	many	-	CASSLEPASRHEQYF	TGTGCCAGCAGCTTAGAACCAGCATCTCGGCACGAGCAGTACTTC
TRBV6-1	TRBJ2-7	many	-	CASSDPVSHEQYF	TGTGCCAGCTCGGACCCCGTTAGCCACGAGCAGTACTTC
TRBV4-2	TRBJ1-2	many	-	CASSQESQGSGYTF	TGTGCCAGCAGCCAAGAGTCTCAGGGTAGTGGCTACACCTTC
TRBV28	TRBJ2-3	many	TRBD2	CASSPGSSGNTDTQYF	TGTGCCAGCAGCCCGGGTAGTAGCGGGAACACAGATACGCAGTATTTT
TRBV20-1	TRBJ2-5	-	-	CSARDPRSAQKTQYF	TGCAGTGCTAGAGATCCGCGGTCGGCCCAAAAGACCCAGTACTTC
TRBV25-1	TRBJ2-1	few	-	CVKQGYHEQFF	TGTGTCAAACAGGGTTATCATGAGCAGTTCTTC
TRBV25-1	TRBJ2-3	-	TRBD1	CASSKTGGGTDTQYF	TGTGCCAGCAGTAAGACAGGGGGTGGCACAGATACGCAGTATTTT
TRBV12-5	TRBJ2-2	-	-	CASGYPGGGELFF	TGTGCTAGTGGTTACCCCGGGGGCGGGGAGCTGTTTTTT
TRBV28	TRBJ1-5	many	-	CASSLRLGSNQPQHF	TGTGCCAGCAGTTTACGGCTGGGGAGCAATCAGCCCCAGCATTTT
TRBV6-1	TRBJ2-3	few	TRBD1	CASPTPGQGADTQYF	TGTGCCAGTCCCACCCCGGGACAGGGTGCAGATACGCAGTATTTT
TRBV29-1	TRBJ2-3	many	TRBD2	CSVERVSGTGLMADTQYF	TGCAGCGTTGAGAGAGTAAGCGGGACGGGATTAATGGCAGATACGCAGTATTTT
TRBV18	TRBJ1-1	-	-	CASSPPSGGNTEAFF	TGTGCCAGCTCACCACCGTCCGGGGGGAACACTGAAGCTTTCTTT
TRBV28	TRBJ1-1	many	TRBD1	CASGTGQTNTEAFF	TGTGCCAGCGGGACAGGACAAACGAACACTGAAGCTTTCTTT
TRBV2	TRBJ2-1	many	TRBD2	CAGKREVGNEQFF	TGTGCCGGCAAGCGGGAGGTTGGGAATGAGCAGTTCTTC
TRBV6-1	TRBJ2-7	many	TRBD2	CASSLAGVTSYEQYF	TGTGCCAGCAGTCTAGCGGGAGTTACTTCCTACGAGCAGTACTTC
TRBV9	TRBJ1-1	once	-	CASSVGTGTGANTEAFF	TGTGCCAGCAGCGTAGGAACAGGGACGGGGGCGAACACTGAAGCTTTCTTT
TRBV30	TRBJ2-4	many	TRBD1	CAWSAGTGGGLIKNIQYF	TGTGCCTGGAGTGCCGGGACAGGAGGAGGATTAATCAAAAACATTCAGTACTTC
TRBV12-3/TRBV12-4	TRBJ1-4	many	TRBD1	CAAGTGVGEKLFF	TGCGCGGCCGGGACAGGGGTGGGGGAAAAACTGTTTTTT
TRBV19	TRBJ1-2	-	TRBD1	CASSMGTATGGYGYTF	TGTGCCAGTAGTATGGGGACAGCTACGGGGGGCTATGGCTACACCTTC
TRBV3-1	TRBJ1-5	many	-	CASSQDRDQPQHF	TGTGCCAGCAGCCAAGATAGGGATCAGCCCCAGCATTTT
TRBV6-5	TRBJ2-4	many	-	CASSYSRIAKNIQYF	TGTGCCAGCAGTTACTCCCGCATAGCCAAAAACATTCAGTACTTC
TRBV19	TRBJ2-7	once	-	CASSSTTGTYEQYF	TGTGCCAGTAGTTCAACGACAGGAACCTACGAGCAGTACTTC